These 26 T cell receptor beta chains were all obtained from the same sample, sequenced in a study of regulatory T cells in long-lasting Graves disease. Arm-PCR with iRepertoire HTBI primers amplified the CDR3 regions for these TCR beta libraries. TCRdb reanalysed the multiplex PCR reads using MiXCR and keeps one entry per CDR3 protein. The data hold over 300,000 distinct CDR3 sequences, with roughly a sixth observed a single time. Time point in this sample: newly diagnosed GD, antithyroid drugs for less than 3 months. The TCR library was made from RNA extracted from PBMCs. Sequencing used peripheral blood mononuclear cells (PBMCs), obtained at new diagnosis, from a patient treated with antithyroid drugs. Receptors originate from a female donor with Graves disease.

This clonotype was detected ten times or more. The gene calls are TRBV6-2 or TRBV6-3 and TRBJ1-1; D gene unclear. Germline loops: CDR1 MNHEY, CDR2 SVGEGT. The CDR3 spans 15 residues. The V end was cut by 4 bases, the J end by 1 base, with 13 bases between. Written as DNA, the CDR3 is TGTGCCAGCAGTTTTTCTGGGATGTGGAACACTGAAGCTTTCTTT. As protein: CASSFSGMWNTEAFF.

The sample holds many counts of this clonotype. The chain joins TRBV6-1 to TRBJ1-2; the D gene is possibly TRBD1 (5 bases). V lost 7 bases and J lost 6, with 12 bases in between. This CDR3 has 12 amino acids. Germline assignment: CDR1 MNHNS and CDR2 SASEGT. CDR3 DNA sequence: TGTGCCAGCACCTTTCAGGGTGATGGCTACACCTTC. Protein product: CASTFQGDGYTF.

DNA of the CDR3: TGTGCCAGCAGTTTAGGCCAGAACCTCGATGAAAAACTGTTTTTT. It encodes CASSLGQNLDEKLFF. V is TRBV12-3 or TRBV12-4 and J is TRBJ1-4, with D unresolved. V was clipped by 1 base and J by 6 bases, with 12 bases between them. The CDR3 has 15 residues.

This clonotype was seen just once. This sequence may be a read error, since a much larger clone differs from it by one base. Here the CDR3 DNA reads TGTGCCAGCAGTTACGCTATCCCAGCGGGGGGCCTGGGACGAGGTGAGCAGTTCTTC. Protein sequence: CASSYAIPAGGLGRGEQFF. The V gene is TRBV6-9, the J gene TRBJ2-1; TRBD2 agrees at 9 bases. Germline CDR1 reads MNHGY; CDR2 reads SVAAGI. The CDR3 consists of 19 residues. Trimming cost V 3 bases and J 9 bases; bases outside gene matches: 21.

This clonotype occurred many times. The V gene is TRBV4-2, the J gene TRBJ1-1; maybe TRBD1 (5 bases). This CDR3 has 18 residues. Germline-derived CDR1 and CDR2 are LGHNA and YNFKEQ. V shed 0 bases and J shed 3 bases, with 20 bases lying between them. CDR3 nucleotide sequence: TGTGCCAGCAGCCAAGACCCTGGCAGGGTGGGGGGGGACACTGAAGCTTTCTTT. Translated: CASSQDPGRVGGDTEAFF.

The chain is built from TRBV9 and TRBJ2-5, with a tentative D call TRBD2 (6 bases). From germline, CDR1 is SGDLS and CDR2 YYNGEE. V lost 2 bases and J 7 bases, leaving 15 bases between the germline ends. CDR3 length: 14 residues. CDR3 residues: CASSVSGPEATQYF. The CDR3 bases are TGTGCCAGCAGCGTGAGCGGGCCGGAGGCGACCCAGTACTTC.

Many counts were recorded for this clonotype. This chain joins TRBV20-1 and TRBJ1-6; weak D call: TRBD1 (5 bases). This CDR3 is 16 amino acids long. Trimming removed 3 bases from V and 5 bases from J, with 17 bases in between. Germline CDR1 DFQATT, CDR2 SNEGSKA (reference sequence). CDR3 DNA: TGCAGTGCTAGTAACTGGGCGGGACGGAATAATTCACCCCTCCACTTT. Protein product: CSASNWAGRNNSPLHF.

This clonotype was seen more than once but under ten times. This chain connects TRBV4-1 to TRBJ1-2; D unresolved. The germline gives CDR1 MGHRA, CDR2 YSYEKL. This CDR3 is built from 16 residues. V was clipped by 4 bases and J by 5 bases, with 20 bases between them. This CDR3 reads CASSRPGPGVPYGYTF. In DNA, the CDR3 is TGCGCCAGCAGCCGGCCGGGCCCCGGGGTCCCGTATGGCTACACCTTC.

This clonotype was recorded at least ten times. The J gene is TRBJ2-5, the V gene TRBV18; TRBD2 aligns across 7 bases. The CDR3 consists of 14 residues. V was clipped by 4 bases and J by 2 bases; unmatched bases: 4. Germline V gene data show CDR1 as KGHSH and CDR2 as LQKENI. This CDR3 is CASSQRTRQETQYF. Here the CDR3 DNA reads TGTGCCAGCTCACAACGGACTAGACAAGAGACCCAGTACTTC.

In its sample, this clonotype was seen once. The V call is TRBV29-1, the J call TRBJ2-7, with 11 bases lining up with TRBD2. V was clipped by 0 bases and J by 6 bases; unmatched bases: 13. CDR3 length equals 17 residues. CDR1 SQVTM and CDR2 ANQGSEA come from the germline V gene. The CDR3 bases are TGCAGCGTTGAAGATCTGGGGCTAGCGGGAGGCAGTCTCGAGCAGTACTTC. Translation: CSVEDLGLAGGSLEQYF.

This clonotype was seen more than once but under ten times. This chain uses TRBV9 with TRBJ2-5; D unresolved. This CDR3 contains 15 residues. Germline CDR1 SGDLS, CDR2 YYNGEE. Trimming cost V 2 bases and J 5 bases, with 16 bases left between them. CDR3 coding DNA: TGTGCCAGCAGCGTTTTGTCCGGGCAGGAGGAGACCCAGTACTTC. Translation: CASSVLSGQEETQYF. Combining the CDR3 with reference TRBV9 and TRBJ2-5 gives the whole variable domain DSGVTQTPKHLITATGQRVTLRCSPRSGDLSVYWYQQSLDQGLQFLIQYYNGEERAKGNILERFSAQQFPDLHSELNLSSLELGDSALYFCASSVLSGQEETQYFGPGTRLLVL.

This clonotype was found many times. The genes are TRBV27 and TRBJ2-6; D is unclear. V was trimmed by 10 bases and J by 0 bases, leaving 4 bases between them. The CDR3 has 12 residues. Germline values: CDR1 MNHEY, CDR2 SMNVEV (reference sequence). CDR3 amino acids: CATVSGANVLTF. The CDR3 region has the DNA TGTGCCACAGTCTCTGGGGCCAACGTCCTGACTTTC.

This clonotype was detected a few times. A read error may explain this, as a much larger clone is one base away. The J gene is TRBJ1-1, the V gene TRBV28; D not certain. This CDR3 region has 13 residues. CDR1 and CDR2 from the germline V gene are MDHEN and SYDVKM. CDR3 region: CASSFNLNTGAFF. The CDR3 bases are TGTGCCAGCAGTTTTAATCTGAACACTGGAGCTTTCTTT. Drawing the rest from reference TRBV28 and TRBJ1-1, the complete variable domain is DVKVTQSSRYLVKRTGEKVFLECVQDMDHENMFWYRQDPGLGLRLIYFSYDVKMKEKGDIPEGYSVSREKKERFSLILESASTNQTSMYLCASSFNLNTGAFFGQGTRLTVV.

Regarding this clonotype: Relative to the germline gene, one junction end is altered; a read error may explain this. This rearrangement joins TRBV9 to TRBJ2-3; D is ambiguous. The CDR3 loop spans 15 amino acids. CDR1 is SGDLS and CDR2 is YYNGEE in the germline V gene. This CDR3 reads CASSVGGGGTDTRYF. CDR3 DNA sequence: TGTGCCAGCAGCGTAGGCGGTGGCGGCACAGATACGCGGTATTTT.

This clonotype was detected ten times or more. The rearrangement uses TRBV7-9 and TRBJ2-1; D might be TRBD1 (5 bases). The CDR3 is 12 amino acids. Looked up from germline, CDR1 is SEHNR and CDR2 is FQNEAQ (reference sequence). The V and J ends lost 5 bases and 7 bases respectively, with 9 bases between them. The chain's CDR3 is CASSPRVNEQFF. In DNA form, the CDR3 reads TGTGCCAGCAGCCCCAGGGTGAATGAGCAGTTCTTC.

This clonotype appeared many times. V usage is TRBV3-1 and J usage is TRBJ1-5, with D maybe TRBD1 (6 bases). V lost 4 bases to trimming and J lost 5 bases, with 15 bases between them. The CDR3 is 15 amino acids. CDR1 is LGHDT and CDR2 is YNNKEL in the germline V gene (reference sequence). The CDR3, as DNA: TGTGCCAGCAGCCCGGGTCAAGGGGGATATCAGCCCCAGCATTTT. Protein: CASSPGQGGYQPQHF.

This clonotype has only a few counts. The chain links TRBV12-3 or TRBV12-4 to TRBJ2-7; D is unresolved. CDR3 length: 14 amino acids. The V and J ends lost 5 bases and 2 bases respectively, with 13 bases between them. This chain's CDR3 is CASSRATNTYEQYF. The CDR3 DNA is TGTGCCAGCAGTCGGGCGACAAATACCTACGAGCAGTACTTC.

This chain uses TRBV2 with TRBJ1-1; D is unclear. The V and J ends lost 3 bases and 9 bases respectively, with 11 bases between them. The CDR3 covers 12 residues. Germline CDR1 and CDR2: SNHLY and FYNNEI. The CDR3 reads CASSDHAQKAFF. The CDR3 coding sequence is TGTGCCAGCAGTGACCACGCACAAAAAGCTTTCTTT.

About this clonotype itself: With a much larger clone just one base away, this may be a read error. The gene calls are TRBV14 and TRBJ2-1; 7 bases line up with TRBD2. This CDR3 region has 14 residues. V lost 4 bases to trimming and J lost 5 bases; unmatched junction nucleotides: 5. Germline V CDR1 and CDR2: SGHDN, FVKESK. In DNA, the CDR3 is TGTGCCAGCAGCCCCACTAGCGCGGACAATGAGCAGTTCTTC. It encodes CASSPTSADNEQFF.

The rearrangement joins TRBV7-3 to TRBJ2-1; D may be TRBD2 (7 bases). V was clipped by 1 base and J by 6 bases, with 13 bases between them. Germline CDR1 is SGHTA and CDR2 is FQGTGA. The length of the CDR3 is 15 residues. Written as DNA, the CDR3 is TGTGCCAGCAGCTTAAAAGGGGGGGACCTCAATGAGCAGTTCTTC. Its translation is CASSLKGGDLNEQFF.

Worth noting for this clonotype: A single base separates this from a much larger clone, so it may be a read error. The chain couples TRBV6-1 to TRBJ2-2; 11 bases fit TRBD1. The CDR3 runs to 17 residues. The germline V gene encodes CDR1 MNHNS and CDR2 SASEGT. The junction had 7 bases not matched to a gene; V was cut back by 1 base and J by 6 bases. The CDR3 DNA reads as TGTGCCAGCAGTGAAGAGCTTGGGACAGGGGGGGCCGGGGAGCTGTTTTTT. It is translated as CASSEELGTGGAGELFF.

This clonotype was counted at least ten times. V is TRBV3-1 and J is TRBJ2-5; no clear D gene. Deletions cut 1 base from V and 5 bases from J, with 17 bases between. This CDR3 comprises 16 residues. Germline V gene data show CDR1 as LGHDT and CDR2 as YNNKEL (reference sequence). The CDR3 region is CASSQGGQPSGETQYF. The CDR3 region has the DNA TGTGCCAGCAGCCAAGGAGGTCAGCCCAGTGGGGAGACCCAGTACTTC.

At least ten counts were recorded for this clonotype. The germline gene is not matched at one end of the junction; a read error may be the cause. The chain employs TRBV20-1 and TRBJ2-4; 8 bases align to TRBD2. This CDR3 has 12 residues. Germline CDR1 and CDR2: DFQATT and SNEGSKA (reference sequence). CDR3 DNA sequence: TGCAGTGCTAGAGATTACGGGAGGGCCGTTGGCTTC. It is translated as CSARDYGRAVGF.

There are many counts of this clonotype. The rearrangement uses TRBV13 and TRBJ2-5, with no clear D. Between the trimmed V and J ends, which lost 1 base and 1 base, there was a span of 19 bases. Per germline, CDR1 PRHDT and CDR2 FYEKMQ (reference sequence). The CDR3 length is 18 residues. In nucleotides, the CDR3 is TGTGCCAGCAGCTTAGCGGTCCCGACCTATAACTTCCAAGAGACCCAGTACTTC. Translating gives CASSLAVPTYNFQETQYF.

This clonotype has at least ten counts. The chain employs TRBV9 and TRBJ2-7, with TRBD2 matching over 7 bases. V gave up 0 bases and J gave up 4 bases; unmatched junction bases: 7. The CDR3 contains 15 residues. Per the germline V gene, CDR1 is SGDLS and CDR2 is YYNGEE. CDR3 in amino acids: CASSVGRGGLYEQYF. The CDR3 bases are TGTGCCAGCAGCGTAGGTCGGGGAGGGCTTTACGAGCAGTACTTC.

The rearrangement joins TRBV20-1 to TRBJ2-1; no definite D call. From germline, CDR1 is DFQATT and CDR2 SNEGSKA (reference sequence). V was clipped by 3 bases and J by 8 bases, with 20 bases between them. The CDR3 has 15 residues. The CDR3 here is CSARSLVGLRDEQFF. CDR3 nucleotides: TGCAGTGCTAGGAGTCTAGTGGGGTTACGGGATGAGCAGTTCTTC.